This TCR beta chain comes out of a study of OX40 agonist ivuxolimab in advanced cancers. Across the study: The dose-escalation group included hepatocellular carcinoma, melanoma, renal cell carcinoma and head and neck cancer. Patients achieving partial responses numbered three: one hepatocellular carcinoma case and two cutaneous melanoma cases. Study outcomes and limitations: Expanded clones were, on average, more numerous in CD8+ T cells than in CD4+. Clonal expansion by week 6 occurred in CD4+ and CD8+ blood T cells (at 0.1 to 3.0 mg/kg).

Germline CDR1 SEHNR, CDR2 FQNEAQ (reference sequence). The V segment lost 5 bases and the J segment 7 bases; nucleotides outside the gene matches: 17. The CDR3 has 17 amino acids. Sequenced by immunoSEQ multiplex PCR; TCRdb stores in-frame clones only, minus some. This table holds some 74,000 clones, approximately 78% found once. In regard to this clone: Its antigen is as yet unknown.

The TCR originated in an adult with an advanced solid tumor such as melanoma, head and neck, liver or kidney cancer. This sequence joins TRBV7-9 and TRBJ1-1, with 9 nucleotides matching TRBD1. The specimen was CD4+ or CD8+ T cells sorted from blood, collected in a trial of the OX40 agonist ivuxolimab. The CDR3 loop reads CASSESPGTGSQGEAFF. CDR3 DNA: TGTGCCAGCAGCGAAAGTCCCGGGACAGGGTCACAAGGTGAAGCTTTCTTT.